The present T cell receptor beta chain was sequenced within a study of technical replicates of blood from several donors. Sequenced by immunoSEQ multiplex PCR; TCRdb stores in-frame clones only, minus some. The table has about 73,000 clones, 93% seen once; the top ten hold approximately 0.27%. After removal of 3 bases from V and 3 bases from J, the junction contained 1 base not matched to a gene. Per the germline V gene, CDR1 is LNHDA and CDR2 is SQIVND (reference sequence). The CDR3 contains 15 residues. This clonotype was obtained from a human donor in good health. The chain employs TRBV19 and TRBJ2-1, with 11 bases identical to TRBD2. The sequencing input was T cells isolated from PBMCs. Here the CDR3 reads CASSIGTSGYNEQFF. The CDR3 DNA reads as TGTGCCAGTAGTATTGGGACTAGCGGCTACAATGAGCAGTTCTTC.